This record covers a single T cell receptor (beta chain). The sample is drawn from a study of T cells after yellow fever vaccination. V was clipped by 0 bases and J by 10 bases, with 11 bases between them. The CDR3 has 13 residues. Germline V gene data show CDR1 as SGDLS and CDR2 as YYNGEE. They built TCR cDNA with 5'RACE template switching, a step that put in a universal primer site and UMIs. TCRdb called the 5' RACE reads again in MiXCR, with one record for every CDR3 protein. The data show 150,000 to 200,000 distinct CDR3 sequences, roughly 11% seen once. This chain joins TRBV9 and TRBJ2-1; tentatively, D is TRBD2 (5 bases). The specimen comprised CD8+ T cells sorted from PBMCs, sampled 15 days after the yellow fever booster vaccination. The origin of this receptor is a young man who received the YFV17D yellow fever vaccine. The CDR3 region is CASSVGTAREQFF. CDR3 in DNA: TGTGCCAGCAGCGTAGGGACTGCTAGGGAGCAGTTCTTC. Full variable domain (rest looked up from reference TRBV9 and TRBJ2-1): DSGVTQTPKHLITATGQRVTLRCSPRSGDLSVYWYQQSLDQGLQFLIQYYNGEERAKGNILERFSAQQFPDLHSELNLSSLELGDSALYFCASSVGTAREQFFGPGTRLTVL.